Below are 25 T cell receptor beta chains sequenced from a single sample in a study of identifying expanded T cells in peripheral blood. The data were produced by immunoSEQ multiplex PCR, yet TCRdb's version contains in-frame clones alone and is incomplete. The repertoire has nearly 60,000 clones, about 92% of them found once; the top ten carry roughly 3.6%. Input material: blood. These receptors all stem from a person aged 18 to 70 in good health.

The chain couples TRBV15 to TRBJ1-3; the D is unclear. Germline loops: CDR1 LNHNV, CDR2 YYDKDF (reference sequence). This CDR3 is 14 amino acids long. V lost 2 bases to trimming and J lost 4 bases, with 9 bases between them. CDR3 DNA: TGTGCCACCAGCAGAAATTTTGGAGGAAACACCATATATTTT. This gives the protein CATSRNFGGNTIYF.

The V call is TRBV28, the J call TRBJ2-2; D may be TRBD1 (6 bases). CDR1 is MDHEN, CDR2 SYDVKM, per germline. Trimming removed 4 bases at V and 8 bases at J, with 17 bases between. CDR3 length: 15 amino acids. CDR3 sequence reads: CASSWASPGTGELFF. For the CDR3, the DNA is TGTGCCAGCAGTTGGGCTAGCCCGGGGACAGGGGAGCTGTTTTTT.

This chain links TRBV7-6 with TRBJ2-5; D gene ambiguous. V was pared by 1 base and J by 2 bases, with 11 bases between. Looked up from germline, CDR1 is SGHVS and CDR2 is FNYEAQ. The CDR3 runs 15 residues. The CDR3 coding sequence is TGTGCCAGCAGCTTAGGCAACGGGCAGCAAGAGACCCAGTACTTC. Its protein is CASSLGNGQQETQYF.

The chain couples TRBV28 to TRBJ1-3; 8 bases agree with TRBD1. The CDR3 spans 14 residues. V shed 3 bases, J shed 7 bases, and the junction held 5 bases outside the gene matches. From germline, CDR1 is MDHEN and CDR2 SYDVKM. CDR3 loop: CASSFPQGANTIYF. CDR3 nucleotide sequence: TGTGCCAGCAGTTTTCCGCAGGGGGCGAACACCATATATTTT.

This chain uses TRBV18 with TRBJ2-7; D possibly uses TRBD1 or TRBD2 (5 bases each). From germline, CDR1 is KGHSH and CDR2 LQKENI. V lost 6 bases to trimming and J lost 2 bases, with 20 bases between them. CDR3 length: 16 residues. The CDR3 region has the DNA TGTGCCAGCTCCCTCCAGAGAACAGGAGCGGCCTACGAGCAGTACTTC. Protein sequence: CASSLQRTGAAYEQYF.

The rearrangement uses TRBV5-4 and TRBJ2-5; D uncertain. The CDR3 is made up of 12 amino acids. Germline values: CDR1 SGHNT, CDR2 YYREEE (reference sequence). Trimming pared 5 bases from V and 4 bases from J, leaving 9 bases between. The CDR3 DNA follows: TGTGCCAGCAGAAGGGATTCAGAGACCCAGTACTTC. Amino acids: CASRRDSETQYF.

This clone was counted a single time. The J gene is TRBJ2-3, the V gene TRBV6-6; 8 bases are a match to TRBD1. The V and J ends lost 7 bases and 1 base, in that order; junction bases with no gene match: 7. Germline V CDR1 and CDR2: MNHNY, SVGAGI (reference sequence). The CDR3 contains 15 residues. The CDR3 nucleotides are TGTGCCAGCACCAAACCGGGACAGGGCACAGATACGCAGTATTTT. Protein product: CASTKPGQGTDTQYF.

V and J are TRBV10-3 and TRBJ2-1; a possible D gene is TRBD1 (6 bases). From germline, CDR1 is ENHRY and CDR2 SYGVKD. V shed 4 bases and J shed 8 bases, with 9 bases lying between them. CDR3 length equals 12 residues. CDR3 protein: CAISGYRDEQFF. CDR3 DNA: TGTGCCATCAGTGGGTACAGGGATGAGCAGTTCTTC.

The rearrangement links TRBV5-1 to TRBJ2-7; 9 positions agree with TRBD2. V trimming: 7 bases; J trimming: 3 bases; junction bases outside the gene matches: 5. The CDR3 loop spans 13 amino acids. CDR1 is SGHRS and CDR2 is YFSETQ in the germline V gene. The CDR3: CASARLADYEQYF. As DNA, the CDR3 is TGCGCCAGCGCGAGACTAGCGGACTACGAGCAGTACTTC.

Only one count was recorded for this clone. This rearrangement joins TRBV6-6 to TRBJ1-2; 7 nucleotides line up with TRBD1. There are 13 residues in the CDR3. Germline V gene data show CDR1 as MNHNY and CDR2 as SVGAGI (reference sequence). V gave up 5 bases and J gave up 8 bases; unmatched junction bases: 8. The CDR3 DNA is TGTGCCAGCAGTGGACAGGCCCAGGGGGGCTACACCTTC. The encoded protein is CASSGQAQGGYTF.

The J gene is TRBJ1-4, the V gene TRBV2, with D unresolved. Germline-derived CDR1 and CDR2 are SNHLY and FYNNEI. CDR3 length: 14 residues. The V end lost 8 bases, the J end lost 0 bases, and 10 bases lay between the germline ends. CDR3 residues: CASAPTSTNEKLFF. DNA for the CDR3: TGTGCCAGCGCCCCAACCTCAACTAATGAAAAACTGTTTTTT.

This clone was found many times. The chain couples TRBV5-1 to TRBJ2-1; TRBD2 matches at 9 bases. Germline V gene sequence: CDR1 SGHRS, CDR2 YFSETQ. With V trimmed by 1 base and J by 3 bases, 5 bases remained unmatched. The CDR3 has 16 amino acids. The CDR3 DNA follows: TGCGCCAGCAGCTTGTATCCTAGCGGGGACTACAATGAGCAGTTCTTC. Translated: CASSLYPSGDYNEQFF. Complete variable domain (other parts from reference TRBV5-1 and TRBJ2-1): KAGVTQTPRYLIKTRGQQVTLSCSPISGHRSVSWYQQTPGQGLQFLFEYFSETQRNKGNFPGRFSGRQFSNSRSEMNVSTLELGDSALYLCASSLYPSGDYNEQFFGPGTRLTVL.

The J gene is TRBJ2-7, the V gene TRBV19; either TRBD1 or TRBD2 may supply D (6 bases each). The CDR3 is 16 residues long. V was shortened by 5 bases and J by 2 bases, with 19 bases between the two germline ends. CDR1 is LNHDA, CDR2 SQIVND, per germline (reference sequence). The CDR3 sequence is CASSLGGLDVPYEQYF. CDR3 nucleotide sequence: TGTGCCAGTAGTCTAGGGGGACTGGATGTTCCCTACGAGCAGTACTTC.

The rearrangement joins TRBV7-9 to TRBJ2-2; D is unresolved. This CDR3 is 9 amino acids long. The V gene's germline CDR1 is SEHNR and CDR2 FQNEAQ (reference sequence). The CDR3 is CAITGELFF. The CDR3 DNA is TGTGCGATAACCGGGGAGCTGTTTTTT. Looking up the rest from reference TRBV7-9 and TRBJ2-2 gives the full variable domain: DTGVSQNPRHKITKRGQNVTFRCDPISEHNRLYWYRQTLGQGPEFLTYFQNEAQLEKSRLLSDRFSAERPKGSFSTLEIQRTEQGDSAMYLCAITGELFFGEGSRLTVL.

V usage is TRBV7-9 and J usage is TRBJ1-1, with D possibly TRBD1 on 6 matching bases. V dropped 1 base and J dropped 3 bases, with 9 bases sitting between them. CDR3 length equals 14 residues. From germline, CDR1 is SEHNR and CDR2 FQNEAQ (reference sequence). As DNA, the CDR3 is TGTGCCAGCAGCTTAGGGCACAGGGACACTGAAGCTTTCTTT. Translated: CASSLGHRDTEAFF.

The chain combines TRBV13 with TRBJ2-7, with a possible D match to TRBD2 (7 bases). Deletions cut 5 bases from V and 2 bases from J, with 19 bases between. Germline-derived CDR1 and CDR2 are PRHDT and FYEKMQ (reference sequence). This CDR3 region has 16 residues. CDR3 in amino acids: CASSAQGGGGTYEQYF. For the CDR3, the DNA is TGTGCCAGCAGCGCACAGGGTGGCGGGGGAACCTACGAGCAGTACTTC.

The CDR3 loop reads CASSEGLNTQYF. The DNA for the CDR3 is TGTGCCAGCAGTGAAGGACTCAATACGCAGTATTTT. The V call is TRBV2, the J call TRBJ2-3, with no clear D. This CDR3 contains 12 residues. Germline V gene data show CDR1 as SNHLY and CDR2 as FYNNEI. V lost 1 base and J lost 7, with 6 bases in between.

This clone was picked up one time. This chain links TRBV29-1 with TRBJ2-3; no firm D call. Germline V CDR1 and CDR2: SQVTM, ANQGSEA. V was trimmed by 8 bases and J by 0 bases, leaving 12 bases between them. The CDR3 loop spans 13 amino acids. The CDR3 sequence: CSLGYTSTDTQYF. For the CDR3, the DNA is TGCAGCCTGGGGTACACTAGCACAGATACGCAGTATTTT.

The V gene is TRBV7-2, the J gene TRBJ1-5; D unclear. The length of the CDR3 is 13 residues. Germline V lookup: CDR1 SGHTA, CDR2 FQGNSA. The V end was cut by 5 bases, the J end by 5 bases, with 10 bases between. The CDR3 bases are TGTGCCAGCAGCCCCCGCGCCTATCAGCCCCAGCATTTT. Residues: CASSPRAYQPQHF.

This rearrangement joins TRBV7-2 to TRBJ2-5, with D perhaps TRBD1 (5 bases). The V end lost 5 bases, the J end lost 1 base, and 11 bases lay between the germline ends. CDR1 and CDR2 (germline): SGHTA, FQGNSA. CDR3 size: 14 residues. The CDR3 sequence is CASSTRQPQETQYF. The DNA of the CDR3 is TGTGCCAGCAGCACGCGACAGCCCCAAGAGACCCAGTACTTC.

The rearrangement joins TRBV30 to TRBJ1-2; D perhaps matches TRBD1 (5 bases). The CDR3 has 12 amino acids. V was cut by 4 bases and J by 3 bases, with 9 bases left in between. Germline V gene sequence: CDR1 GTSNPN, CDR2 SVGIG (reference sequence). Written as DNA, the CDR3 is TGTGCCTGGACGGGGGAGGACTATGGCTACACCTTC. Amino acids: CAWTGEDYGYTF.

The V and J genes are TRBV15 and TRBJ2-7, with TRBD1 matching over 9 bases. CDR1 is LNHNV, CDR2 YYDKDF, per germline (reference sequence). CDR3 length: 14 amino acids. J lost 4 bases, V lost 3 bases, and 4 bases had no gene match. The CDR3, as DNA: TGTGCCACCAGCAGGGACAGGGGAGAATACGAGCAGTACTTC. Residues: CATSRDRGEYEQYF. Drawing the rest from reference TRBV15 and TRBJ2-7, the complete variable domain is DAMVIQNPRYQVTQFGKPVTLSCSQTLNHNVMYWYQQKSSQAPKLLFHYYDKDFNNEADTPDNFQSRRPNTSFCFLDIRSPGLGDTAMYLCATSRDRGEYEQYFGPGTRLTVT.

CDR3 bases: TGCGCCAGCAGCCGAGGACAGGGGTTCTACAATGAGCAGTTCTTC. Translating it yields CASSRGQGFYNEQFF. The rearrangement links TRBV4-3 to TRBJ2-1; 9 bases agree with TRBD1. V lost 4 bases, J lost 3 bases, and 4 bases stayed unmatched. Germline V CDR1 and CDR2: LGHNA, YSLEER. CDR3 length equals 15 residues.

The chain is built from TRBV19 and TRBJ2-6, with a weak D call TRBD1 (5 bases). CDR3 length: 17 amino acids. The germline CDR1 and CDR2 sequences are LNHDA and SQIVND (reference sequence). V lost 6 bases, J lost 0 bases, and 15 bases lay in between. CDR3: CASRSQGAFSGANVLTF. The CDR3 nucleotides are TGTGCCAGTAGAAGTCAAGGGGCCTTCTCTGGGGCCAACGTCCTGACTTTC.

The chain has TRBV28 and TRBJ2-1, with TRBD2 matching 14 bases. The CDR3 consists of 16 residues. Germline values: CDR1 MDHEN, CDR2 SYDVKM. V lost 2 bases, J lost 8 bases, and 5 bases stayed unmatched. The CDR3 is CASSLTGTSGSYEQFF. CDR3 DNA: TGTGCCAGCAGTTTAACCGGGACTAGCGGGAGTTATGAGCAGTTCTTC.